The TCR gamma chain described here comes from a study of gamma-delta T cells after stem cell transplantation. TCRdb fed the RT-PCR reads into CATT to redo clone calling. The sample has around 5,000 gamma-chain clones; about 20% are singletons. The table lists this clone with a few counts. Germline V CDR1 and CDR2: EGSNGY, YDSYNSKV. The CDR3 covers 13 residues. The V gene end was trimmed by 6 bases and the J gene end by 5 bases; junction bases not matched to a gene: 10. The specimen was gamma-delta T cells. The chain carries TRGV2 and TRGJ1 or TRGJ2. This receptor was taken from a human donor. It is not recorded whose cells these are; they may come from a transplant donor. The CDR3: CATWPGGDYKKLF. The CDR3 nucleotides are TGTGCCACCTGGCCCGGCGGAGATTATAAGAAACTCTTT.